This T cell receptor (beta chain) is drawn from a study of Graves' ophthalmopathy and Graves' hyperthyroidism. V shed 4 bases, J shed 5 bases, and the junction held 8 bases outside the gene matches. Per germline, CDR1 SGHRS and CDR2 YFSETQ. The CDR3 is 15 residues long. TCR beta CDR3 amplification used RNA transcripts. RT-PCR was first run with HTBI primers, then multiplex PCR in a second round. TCRdb re-analysed the multiplex PCR reads in MiXCR, keeping a single row per CDR3 protein. The sample has around 600,000 distinct CDR3 sequences, 35% to 45% seen once. This clonotype has just a few counts. This TCR was sampled from an adult man with Graves' ophthalmopathy. The sequenced sample was peripheral blood. The chain couples TRBV5-1 to TRBJ2-5; 10 bases line up with TRBD1. Written as DNA, the CDR3 is TGCGCCAGCAGCATCGACAGGGGGCTCGGGGAGACCCAGTACTTC. Residues: CASSIDRGLGETQYF.